Presented here are 19 T cell receptor beta chains from one specimen sequenced in a study of T-cell memory formation after mild COVID-19. TCRdb reprocessed the 5' RACE reads with MiXCR, giving one entry per CDR3 protein. The sample lists under 250,000 distinct CDR3 sequences, around 8.8% occurring once. Sequencing used PBMCs or a T cell subset sorted from them (not recorded which). The receptors here all came from a man aged 18 to 30 who had mild COVID-19 (a few samples of this study predate the infection). Cell type and time point are not known.

This clonotype turned up a few times. The chain links TRBV4-1 to TRBJ1-1, with D possibly matching TRBD1 (6 bases). Trimming removed 1 base from V and 4 bases from J, with 34 bases in between. This CDR3 comprises 22 residues. The germline V gene encodes CDR1 MGHRA and CDR2 YSYEKL. CDR3 nucleotides: TGCGCCAGCAGCCAAGTGGGGGCCCGTCGGAGGTCCGACGGGGGGCGGTTCACTGAAGCTTTCTTT. Translated: CASSQVGARRRSDGGRFTEAFF.

The chain links TRBV10-2 to TRBJ1-1; D is uncertain. This CDR3 has 12 residues. V dropped 0 bases and J dropped 10 bases, with 9 bases sitting between them. Germline V gene data show CDR1 as WSHSY and CDR2 as SAAADI. CDR3 loop: CASSESTLSAFF. CDR3 sequence (DNA): TGCGCCAGCAGTGAGTCGACCCTATCAGCTTTCTTT.

Only one count was recorded for this clonotype. The J gene is TRBJ2-3, the V gene TRBV10-3; possibly TRBD2 for D (5 bases). This CDR3 has 13 amino acids. Germline V gene lookup returns CDR1 ENHRY and CDR2 SYGVKD. The V end was cut by 7 bases, the J end by 2 bases, with 10 bases between. The CDR3 region has the DNA TGTGCCATCACCCGGGGAGCCACAGATACGCAGTATTTT. It encodes CAITRGATDTQYF.

The chain carries TRBV7-2 and TRBJ2-7; tentatively, D is TRBD1 or TRBD2 (5 bases each). The CDR3 is 13 amino acids. Trimming shortened V by 4 bases and J by 5 bases, and 12 bases separated the two germline ends. Germline CDR1 reads SGHTA; CDR2 reads FQGNSA. The CDR3 nucleotides are TGTGCCAGCAGCTACCTGAGGGGCAACGAGCAGTACGTC. Translation gives CASSYLRGNEQYV.

The chain links TRBV2 to TRBJ2-3; TRBD2 matches at 10 bases. Germline V gives CDR1 SNHLY, CDR2 FYNNEI. The V segment lost 4 bases and the J segment 3 bases; nucleotides outside the gene matches: 4. The CDR3 extends over 15 amino acids. CDR3 sequence (DNA): TGTGCCAGCAGTGGCCCAGCGGGGGGGACAGATACGCAGTATTTT. Protein sequence: CASSGPAGGTDTQYF.

In its sample, this clonotype was seen many times. The V and J genes are TRBV7-2 and TRBJ2-5, with TRBD1 matching 7 bases. Unmatched junction bases numbered 7, after V lost 3 bases and J lost 0 bases. CDR3 length: 16 residues. Germline V CDR1 and CDR2: SGHTA, FQGNSA. CDR3 sequence: CASSLDPGQNQETQYF. Here the CDR3 DNA reads TGTGCCAGCAGCTTGGACCCGGGACAGAACCAAGAGACCCAGTACTTC.

This clonotype showed up many times. This sequence joins TRBV7-2 and TRBJ1-5; D gene unclear. There are 13 residues in the CDR3. Trimming took 5 bases from V and 0 from J, leaving 5 bases between them. Germline V gene lookup returns CDR1 SGHTA and CDR2 FQGNSA. The CDR3 loop is CASSPSSNQPQHF. The CDR3 DNA is TGTGCCAGCAGCCCCTCTAGCAATCAGCCCCAGCATTTT.

V usage is TRBV5-5 and J usage is TRBJ2-5, with 7 positions matching TRBD1. V dropped 5 bases and J dropped 1; count of bases not matched to a gene: 5. This CDR3 spans 14 amino acids. The germline CDR1 and CDR2 sequences are SGHKS and YYEKEE (reference sequence). CDR3 amino acids: CASRTGQVQETQYF. In DNA, the CDR3 is TGTGCCAGCAGAACAGGACAGGTCCAAGAGACCCAGTACTTC.

This clonotype has a handful of counts. V usage is TRBV5-1 and J usage is TRBJ1-5; TRBD1 matches at 7 bases. In germline, CDR1 is SGHRS, CDR2 YFSETQ. Trimming cost V 0 bases and J 7 bases; bases outside gene matches: 7. CDR3 size: 15 residues. Written as DNA, the CDR3 is TGCGCCAGCAGCTTGGCCGGGACAGAGGTACAGCCCCAGCATTTT. Translating gives CASSLAGTEVQPQHF.

The rearrangement uses TRBV20-1 and TRBJ2-1; D not certain. V was clipped by 5 bases and J by 6 bases, with 8 bases between them. Germline CDR1 is DFQATT and CDR2 is SNEGSKA (reference sequence). The CDR3 extends over 11 amino acids. CDR3 residues: CSAGDRNEQFF. CDR3 coding DNA: TGCAGTGCTGGGGATCGCAATGAGCAGTTCTTC.

The V call is TRBV5-1, the J call TRBJ2-1; 11 bases match TRBD2. Germline loops: CDR1 SGHRS, CDR2 YFSETQ. CDR3 length equals 14 residues. V was pared by 4 bases and J by 9 bases, with 6 bases of the junction left unmatched. This CDR3 is CASSPSGGTVEQFF. The CDR3 DNA sequence: TGCGCCAGCAGCCCTAGCGGGGGGACAGTTGAGCAGTTCTTC.

In its sample, this clonotype was seen many times. This chain connects TRBV4-3 to TRBJ1-6, with a weak D call TRBD1 (5 bases). The ends were cut back, 0 bases at V and 8 bases at J, with 14 bases in the middle. CDR3 size: 16 residues. CDR1 and CDR2 from the germline V gene are LGHNA and YSLEER. The CDR3 coding sequence is TGCGCCAGCAGCCAAGATGTAGCAGGGCGAGATTCACCCCTCCACTTT. Residues: CASSQDVAGRDSPLHF.

As for this clonotype: The junction departs from the called germline gene at one end, perhaps through a read error. V gene TRBV7-9 combines with J gene TRBJ1-1; 7 positions match TRBD1. The CDR3 contains 14 residues. CDR1 and CDR2 (germline): SEHNR, FQNEAQ (reference sequence). The CDR3 protein is CASSVGQVNNEAFF. In DNA, the CDR3 is TGTGCCAGCAGCGTCGGACAGGTGAACAATGAAGCTTTCTTT.

This clonotype was seen repeatedly, ten times or more. This chain connects TRBV5-1 to TRBJ2-5, with D uncertain. V lost 0 bases to trimming and J lost 4 bases, with 13 bases between them. CDR1 and CDR2 (germline): SGHRS, YFSETQ. CDR3 length: 15 amino acids. The CDR3 sequence: CASSLEQQVGETQYF. The CDR3 coding sequence is TGCGCCAGCAGCTTGGAACAGCAAGTGGGAGAGACCCAGTACTTC.

This clonotype was seen repeatedly, ten times or more. The gene calls are TRBV2 and TRBJ2-7, with 8 bases aligning to TRBD2. CDR3 length: 14 residues. Losses at the gene ends were 4 bases for V and 1 base for J; bases not matched to a gene: 3. Germline CDR1 SNHLY, CDR2 FYNNEI. The CDR3 region has the DNA TGTGCCAGCAGTGCGGGGGGGAAATCCTACGAGCAGTACGTC. It yields the protein CASSAGGKSYEQYV.

This clonotype was picked up a small number of times. The gene calls are TRBV6-2 or TRBV6-3 and TRBJ1-6, with D maybe TRBD1 (5 bases). The germline CDR1 and CDR2 sequences are MNHEY and SVGEGT. Between the trimmed V and J ends, which lost 2 bases and 9 bases, there was a span of 5 bases. The CDR3 has 12 amino acids. The DNA for the CDR3 is TGTGCCAGCAGTTACGGGGGTTCACCCCTCCACTTT. This sequence encodes CASSYGGSPLHF.

The table lists this clonotype with a few counts. This chain uses TRBV10-3 with TRBJ2-3; no clear D gene. CDR3 length: 12 residues. Germline V CDR1 and CDR2: ENHRY, SYGVKD. Trimming took 6 bases from V and 4 from J, leaving 8 bases between them. The CDR3 protein is CAIRGTPDTQYF. The CDR3 DNA is TGTGCCATCAGGGGAACGCCAGATACGCAGTATTTT.

The chain is built from TRBV28 and TRBJ1-1; the D is unclear. Germline V gene data show CDR1 as MDHEN and CDR2 as SYDVKM. The CDR3 covers 13 residues. V lost 6 bases and J 1 base, leaving 9 bases between the germline ends. CDR3 sequence: CASSTSWNTEAFF. CDR3 DNA: TGTGCCAGCAGCACCTCCTGGAACACTGAAGCTTTCTTT. The complete variable domain, with remaining parts taken from reference TRBV28 and TRBJ1-1, reads DVKVTQSSRYLVKRTGEKVFLECVQDMDHENMFWYRQDPGLGLRLIYFSYDVKMKEKGDIPEGYSVSREKKERFSLILESASTNQTSMYLCASSTSWNTEAFFGQGTRLTVV.

This clonotype appeared many times. The genes are TRBV9 and TRBJ2-3; TRBD1 or TRBD2 may be the D gene (5 bases each). The CDR3 loop spans 14 amino acids. Germline assignment: CDR1 SGDLS and CDR2 YYNGEE. V lost 1 base and J lost 6, with 12 bases in between. The CDR3 nucleotides are TGTGCCAGCAGCGTAACCCGGGGCGGGGATACGCAGTATTTT. As protein: CASSVTRGGDTQYF.